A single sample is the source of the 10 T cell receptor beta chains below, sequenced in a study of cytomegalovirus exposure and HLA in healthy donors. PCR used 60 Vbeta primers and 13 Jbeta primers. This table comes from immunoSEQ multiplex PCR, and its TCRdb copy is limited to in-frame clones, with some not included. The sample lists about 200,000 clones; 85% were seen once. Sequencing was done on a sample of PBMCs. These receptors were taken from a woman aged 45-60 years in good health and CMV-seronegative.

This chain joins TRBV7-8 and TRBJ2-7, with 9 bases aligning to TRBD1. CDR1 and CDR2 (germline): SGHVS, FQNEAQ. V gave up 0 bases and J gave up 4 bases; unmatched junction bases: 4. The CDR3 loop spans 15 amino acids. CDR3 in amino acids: CASSLAGTGFYEQYF. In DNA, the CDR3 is TGTGCCAGCAGCTTAGCCGGGACAGGGTTTTACGAGCAGTACTTC. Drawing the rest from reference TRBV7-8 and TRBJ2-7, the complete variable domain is GAGVSQSPRYKVAKRGQDVALRCDPISGHVSLFWYQQALGQGPEFLTYFQNEAQLDKSGLPSDRFFAERPEGSVSTLKIQRTQQEDSAVYLCASSLAGTGFYEQYFGPGTRLTVT.

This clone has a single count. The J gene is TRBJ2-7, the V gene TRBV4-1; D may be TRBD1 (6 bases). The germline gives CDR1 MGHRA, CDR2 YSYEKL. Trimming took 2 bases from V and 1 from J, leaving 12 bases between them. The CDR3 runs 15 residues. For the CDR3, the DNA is TGCGCCAGCAGCCAACCTAAAGACAGGTCCTACGAGCAGTACTTC. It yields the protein CASSQPKDRSYEQYF.

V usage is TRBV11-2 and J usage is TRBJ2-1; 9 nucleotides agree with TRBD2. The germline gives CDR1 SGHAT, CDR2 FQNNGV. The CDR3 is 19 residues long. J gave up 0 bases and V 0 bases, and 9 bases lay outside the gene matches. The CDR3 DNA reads TGTGCCAGCAGCTTAGATGGGGGGGCTAGCGGGATCTCCTACAATGAGCAGTTCTTC. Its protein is CASSLDGGASGISYNEQFF. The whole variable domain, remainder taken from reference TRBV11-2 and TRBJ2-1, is EAGVAQSPRYKIIEKRQSVAFWCNPISGHATLYWYQQILGQGPKLLIQFQNNGVVDDSQLPKDRFSAERLKGVDSTLKIQPAKLEDSAVYLCASSLDGGASGISYNEQFFGPGTRLTVL.

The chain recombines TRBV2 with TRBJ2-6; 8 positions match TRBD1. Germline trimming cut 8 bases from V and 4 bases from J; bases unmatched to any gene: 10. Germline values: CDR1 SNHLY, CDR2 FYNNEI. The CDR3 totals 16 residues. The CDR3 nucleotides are TGTGCCAGCGGAGGGACAGGTCGGTGGGGGGCCAACGTCCTGACTTTC. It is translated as CASGGTGRWGANVLTF.

CDR3 loop: CASSRGGAGEKLFF. The CDR3 nucleotides are TGTGCCAGCAGCCGAGGGGGCGCGGGAGAAAAACTGTTTTTT. V is TRBV7-9 and J is TRBJ1-4; 7 nucleotides agree with TRBD1. Trimming took 5 bases from V and 8 from J; bases not matched to a gene: 8. CDR3 length equals 14 residues. Germline V gene data show CDR1 as SEHNR and CDR2 as FQNEAQ (reference sequence).

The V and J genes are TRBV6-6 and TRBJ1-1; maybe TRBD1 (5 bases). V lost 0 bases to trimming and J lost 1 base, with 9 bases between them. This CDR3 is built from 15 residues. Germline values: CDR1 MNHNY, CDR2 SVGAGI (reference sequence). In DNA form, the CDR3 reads TGTGCCAGCAGTTACTCGAACAGGCCGAACACTGAAGCTTTCTTT. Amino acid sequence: CASSYSNRPNTEAFF.

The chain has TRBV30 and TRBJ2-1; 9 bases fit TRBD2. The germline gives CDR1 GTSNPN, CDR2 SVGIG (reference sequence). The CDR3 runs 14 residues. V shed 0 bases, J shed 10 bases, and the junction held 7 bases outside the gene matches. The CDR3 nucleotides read TGTGCCTGGAGTGTAAGATTGGCGGGGGGGGAGCAGTTCTTC. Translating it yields CAWSVRLAGGEQFF.

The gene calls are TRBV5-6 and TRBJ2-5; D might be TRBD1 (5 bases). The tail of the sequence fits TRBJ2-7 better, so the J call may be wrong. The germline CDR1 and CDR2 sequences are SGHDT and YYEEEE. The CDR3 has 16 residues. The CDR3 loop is CASSLYRGSPTYEQYF. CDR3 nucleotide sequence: TGTGCCAGCAGCTTGTATAGGGGTTCCCCAACCTACGAGCAGTACTTC.

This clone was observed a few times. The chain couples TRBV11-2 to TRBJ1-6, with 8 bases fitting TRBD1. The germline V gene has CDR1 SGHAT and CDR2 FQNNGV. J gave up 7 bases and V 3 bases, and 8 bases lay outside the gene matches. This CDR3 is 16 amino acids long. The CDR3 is CASSFIQGDGNSPLHF. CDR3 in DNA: TGTGCCAGCAGCTTCATACAGGGGGACGGGAATTCACCCCTCCACTTT.

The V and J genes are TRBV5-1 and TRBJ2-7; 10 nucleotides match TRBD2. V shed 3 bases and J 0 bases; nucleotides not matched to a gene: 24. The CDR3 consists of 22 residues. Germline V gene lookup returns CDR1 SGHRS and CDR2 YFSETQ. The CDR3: CASSSFTQSVLAGETFSYEQYF. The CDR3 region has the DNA TGCGCCAGCAGCTCCTTCACCCAGTCCGTTCTAGCGGGAGAAACTTTCTCCTACGAGCAGTACTTC.